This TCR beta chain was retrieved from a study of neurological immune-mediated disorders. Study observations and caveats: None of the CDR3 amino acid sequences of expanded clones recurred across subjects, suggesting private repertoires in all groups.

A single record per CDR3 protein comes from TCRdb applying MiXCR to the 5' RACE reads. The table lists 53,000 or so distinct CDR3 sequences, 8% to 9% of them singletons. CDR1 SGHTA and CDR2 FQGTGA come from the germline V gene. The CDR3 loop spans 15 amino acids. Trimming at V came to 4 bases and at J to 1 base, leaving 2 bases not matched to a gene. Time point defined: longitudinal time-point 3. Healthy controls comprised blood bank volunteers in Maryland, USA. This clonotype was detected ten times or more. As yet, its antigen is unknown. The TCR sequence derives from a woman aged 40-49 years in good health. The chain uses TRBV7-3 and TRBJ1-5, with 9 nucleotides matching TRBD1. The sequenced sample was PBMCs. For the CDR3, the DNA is TGTGCCAGCAGCTCGACAGGGGGAAGCAATCAGCCCCAGCATTTT. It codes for CASSSTGGSNQPQHF.